One and the same sample provided the 13 T cell receptor beta chains below, sequenced in a study of T cell repertoires in cytomegalovirus infection. These receptors lack a known antigen. TCRdb passed the reads through MiXCR, listing each CDR3 protein once. The table includes 100,000 to 150,000 distinct CDR3 sequences, 20% to 30% detected once. The sample comprised PBMCs, sequenced either directly or after in vitro stimulation (not recorded which). These receptors came from a human donor in good health (CMV status not recorded). Some clones in this sample may be carry-over from other donors' samples.

This clonotype was counted many times. The DNA for the CDR3 is TGTGCCAGCAGCCCCCTAGGCGGGACTAGTGAAACAGATACGCAGTATTTT. This sequence encodes CASSPLGGTSETDTQYF. The gene calls are TRBV7-2 and TRBJ2-3, with TRBD2 matching 8 bases. After removal of 5 bases from V and 3 bases from J, the junction contained 13 bases not matched to a gene. The CDR3 loop spans 17 amino acids. Germline CDR1 reads SGHTA; CDR2 reads FQGNSA.

This clonotype was seen more than once but under ten times. The chain combines TRBV7-8 with TRBJ2-7; 10 nucleotides agree with TRBD2. Losses at the gene ends were 5 bases for V and 3 bases for J; bases not matched to a gene: 13. The CDR3 has 17 residues. Germline values: CDR1 SGHVS, CDR2 FQNEAQ. The CDR3, as DNA: TGTGCCAGCAGCGCCGGAACCGGGACTAGCGTTCACTACGAGCAGTACGTC. Amino acids: CASSAGTGTSVHYEQYV.

This clonotype was observed many times. V is TRBV7-2 and J is TRBJ1-2, with a weak D call TRBD1 (6 bases). V was shortened by 5 bases and J by 8 bases, with 18 bases between the two germline ends. CDR3 length equals 14 residues. Germline V gene sequence: CDR1 SGHTA, CDR2 FQGNSA. The DNA for the CDR3 is TGTGCCAGCAGCCTCGACAGGAATTCGAAGGGCTACACCTTC. Translation gives CASSLDRNSKGYTF.

There are a few counts of this clonotype. This CDR3 reads CASRVSTGTGGAGTEAFF. The CDR3 nucleotides read TGTGCCAGTAGAGTTTCAACCGGGACAGGGGGCGCGGGCACTGAAGCTTTCTTT. The chain combines TRBV19 with TRBJ1-1; 12 bases match TRBD1. The CDR3 is 18 residues long. With V trimmed by 6 bases and J by 4 bases, 15 bases remained unmatched. Germline CDR1 LNHDA, CDR2 SQIVND (reference sequence).

CDR3: CASSLSQRSEQFF. In nucleotides, the CDR3 is TGTGCCAGCAGCTTATCCCAGCGCTCTGAGCAGTTCTTC. The chain carries TRBV7-9 and TRBJ2-1, with D unclear. Looked up from germline, CDR1 is SEHNR and CDR2 is FQNEAQ (reference sequence). V gave up 2 bases and J gave up 9 bases, with 11 bases separating them. This CDR3 region has 13 residues.

At least ten counts were recorded for this clonotype. V gene TRBV7-8 combines with J gene TRBJ2-1, with D maybe TRBD1 (5 bases). From germline, CDR1 is SGHVS and CDR2 FQNEAQ. V shed 5 bases and J shed 1 base, with 21 bases lying between them. The CDR3 has 18 amino acids. This CDR3 reads CASSPDRDGQMSYNEQFF. The DNA of the CDR3 is TGTGCCAGCAGCCCAGACCGAGATGGACAAATGTCCTACAATGAGCAGTTCTTC. The variable domain in full, with the rest retrieved from reference TRBV7-8 and TRBJ2-1, is GAGVSQSPRYKVAKRGQDVALRCDPISGHVSLFWYQQALGQGPEFLTYFQNEAQLDKSGLPSDRFFAERPEGSVSTLKIQRTQQEDSAVYLCASSPDRDGQMSYNEQFFGPGTRLTVL.

Note on this clonotype: The final CDR3 position lacks the conserved phenylalanine or tryptophan, pointing to a likely read error. The CDR3 loop reads CASSPVPYYNEQFL. The CDR3 coding sequence is TGTGCCAGTAGTCCCGTCCCCTACTACAATGAGCAGTTCCTC. V is TRBV19 and J is TRBJ2-1; D remains ambiguous. V was shortened by 5 bases and J by 3 bases, with 11 bases between the two germline ends. This CDR3 is built from 14 residues. Per the germline V gene, CDR1 is LNHDA and CDR2 is SQIVND (reference sequence).

The chain combines TRBV2 with TRBJ2-2; D is unclear. Germline assignment: CDR1 SNHLY and CDR2 FYNNEI. This CDR3 has 13 residues. V lost 1 base to trimming and J lost 3 bases, with 3 bases between them. CDR3 in amino acids: CASSEGYTGELFF. The CDR3 nucleotides are TGTGCCAGCAGTGAAGGGTACACCGGGGAGCTGTTTTTT. The full variable domain, completed using reference TRBV2 and TRBJ2-2, is EPEVTQTPSHQVTQMGQEVILRCVPISNHLYFYWYRQILGQKVEFLVSFYNNEISEKSEIFDDQFSVERPDGSNFTLKIRSTKLEDSAMYFCASSEGYTGELFFGEGSRLTVL.

This clonotype was counted a single time. This may stem from a read error, because a much larger clone lies one nucleotide away. V and J are TRBV9 and TRBJ2-1; TRBD1 is a possible D gene (6 bases). Germline V gene lookup returns CDR1 SGDLS and CDR2 YYNGEE. This CDR3 has 16 amino acids. V lost 4 bases and J 7 bases, leaving 21 bases between the germline ends. The CDR3 here is CASSFWDKGRRNEQFF. CDR3 DNA sequence: TGTGCCAGCAGCTTTTGGGACAAGGGGCGGCGGAATGAGCAGTTCTTC.

The CDR3 sequence is CATSRDRGGETQYF. The DNA for the CDR3 is TGTGCCACCAGTCGGGACAGGGGGGGAGAGACCCAGTACTTC. The chain combines TRBV15 with TRBJ2-5; 11 nucleotides agree with TRBD1. This CDR3 is built from 14 residues. Germline CDR1 is LNHNV and CDR2 is YYDKDF (reference sequence). V trimming: 6 bases; J trimming: 4 bases; junction bases outside the gene matches: 4.

This chain links TRBV4-3 with TRBJ2-1; D remains unclear. V gave up 0 bases and J gave up 7 bases, with 13 bases separating them. Germline CDR1 is LGHNA and CDR2 is YSLEER. CDR3 length: 15 amino acids. Written as DNA, the CDR3 is TGCGCCAGCAGCCAAGATATTTCTGGGGTGAATGAGCAGTTCTTC. This encodes CASSQDISGVNEQFF.

This clonotype showed up just a few times. The rearrangement joins TRBV19 to TRBJ1-2, with D tentatively TRBD1 (5 bases). Trimming took off 8 bases at V and 7 bases at J, with 20 bases between the two ends. The length of the CDR3 is 14 residues. Germline V gene lookup returns CDR1 LNHDA and CDR2 SQIVND (reference sequence). The CDR3 DNA is TGTGCCAGTCTCTTCTCAGGGCGACCGTTTGGCTACACCTTC. Its translation: CASLFSGRPFGYTF.

In its sample, this clonotype was seen many times. The genes are TRBV6-5 and TRBJ1-1; D call uncertain. The CDR3 length is 15 residues. The V end lost 2 bases, the J end lost 1 base, and 11 bases lay between the germline ends. Germline CDR1 MNHEY, CDR2 SVGAGI. CDR3 DNA: TGTGCCAGCAGTTACGGGTCCCCAGGGAACACTGAAGCTTTCTTT. Protein: CASSYGSPGNTEAFF.